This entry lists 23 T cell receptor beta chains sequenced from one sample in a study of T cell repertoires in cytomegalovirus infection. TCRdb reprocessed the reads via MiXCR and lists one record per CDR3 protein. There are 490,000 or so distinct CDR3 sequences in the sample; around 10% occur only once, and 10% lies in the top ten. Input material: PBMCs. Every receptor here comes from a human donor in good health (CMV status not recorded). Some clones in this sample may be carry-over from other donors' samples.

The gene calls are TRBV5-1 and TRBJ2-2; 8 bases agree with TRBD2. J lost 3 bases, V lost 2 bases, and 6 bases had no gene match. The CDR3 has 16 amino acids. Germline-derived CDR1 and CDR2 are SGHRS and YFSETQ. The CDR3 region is CASSFLAGRDTGELFF. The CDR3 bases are TGCGCCAGCAGCTTTTTAGCCGGGAGGGACACCGGGGAGCTGTTTTTT.

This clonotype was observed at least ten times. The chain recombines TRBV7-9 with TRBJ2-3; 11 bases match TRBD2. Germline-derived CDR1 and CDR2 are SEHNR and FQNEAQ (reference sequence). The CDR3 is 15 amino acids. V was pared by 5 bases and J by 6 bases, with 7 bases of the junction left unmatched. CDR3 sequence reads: CASSLTSGAADTQYF. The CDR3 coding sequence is TGTGCCAGCAGCCTGACTAGCGGGGCCGCCGATACGCAGTATTTT.

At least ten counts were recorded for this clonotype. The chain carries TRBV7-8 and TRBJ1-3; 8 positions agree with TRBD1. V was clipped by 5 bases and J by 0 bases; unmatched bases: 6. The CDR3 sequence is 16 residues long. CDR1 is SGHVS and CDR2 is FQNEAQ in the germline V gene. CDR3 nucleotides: TGTGCCAGCAGCCAGGGACAGGCTTTCTCTGGAAACACCATATATTTT. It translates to CASSQGQAFSGNTIYF.

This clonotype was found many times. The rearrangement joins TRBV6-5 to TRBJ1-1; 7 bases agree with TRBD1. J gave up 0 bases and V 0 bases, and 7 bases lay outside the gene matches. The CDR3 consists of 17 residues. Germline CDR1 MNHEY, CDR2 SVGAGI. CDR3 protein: CASSYSTFGQVNTEAFF. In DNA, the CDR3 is TGTGCCAGCAGTTACTCGACTTTCGGACAGGTGAACACTGAAGCTTTCTTT.

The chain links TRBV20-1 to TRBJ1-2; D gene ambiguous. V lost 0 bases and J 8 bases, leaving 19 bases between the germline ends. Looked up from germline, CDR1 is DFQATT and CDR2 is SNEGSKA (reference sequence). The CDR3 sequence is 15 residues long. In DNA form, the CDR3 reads TGCAGTGCTAGAGAGCCAGGAGCTACATTATTCGGCTACACCTTC. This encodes CSAREPGATLFGYTF.

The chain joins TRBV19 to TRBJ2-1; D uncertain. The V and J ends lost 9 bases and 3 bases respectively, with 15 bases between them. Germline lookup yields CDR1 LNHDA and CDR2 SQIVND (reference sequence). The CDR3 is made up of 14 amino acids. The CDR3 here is CASSTGQLYNEQFF. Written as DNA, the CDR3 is TGTGCCAGCTCTACTGGGCAGCTCTACAATGAGCAGTTCTTC.

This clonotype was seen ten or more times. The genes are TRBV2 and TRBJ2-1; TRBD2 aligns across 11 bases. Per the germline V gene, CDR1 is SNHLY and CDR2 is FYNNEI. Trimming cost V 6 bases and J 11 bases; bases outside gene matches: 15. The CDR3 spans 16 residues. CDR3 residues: CASRSPTSGGLRKQFF. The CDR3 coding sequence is TGTGCCAGCAGGTCGCCTACTAGCGGGGGCCTCCGAAAGCAGTTCTTC.

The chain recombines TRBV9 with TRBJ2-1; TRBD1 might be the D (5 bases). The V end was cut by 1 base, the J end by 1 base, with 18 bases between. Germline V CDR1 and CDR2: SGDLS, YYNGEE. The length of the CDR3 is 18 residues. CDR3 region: CASSVSAPRTTSYNEQFF. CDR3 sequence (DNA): TGTGCCAGCAGCGTATCTGCCCCAAGGACAACGTCCTACAATGAGCAGTTCTTC. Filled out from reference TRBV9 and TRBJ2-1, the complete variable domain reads DSGVTQTPKHLITATGQRVTLRCSPRSGDLSVYWYQQSLDQGLQFLIQYYNGEERAKGNILERFSAQQFPDLHSELNLSSLELGDSALYFCASSVSAPRTTSYNEQFFGPGTRLTVL.

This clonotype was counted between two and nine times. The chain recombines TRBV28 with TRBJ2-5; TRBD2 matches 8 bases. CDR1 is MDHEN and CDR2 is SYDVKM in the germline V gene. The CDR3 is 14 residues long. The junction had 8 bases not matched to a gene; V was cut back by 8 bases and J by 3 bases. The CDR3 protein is CASGRLAMEETQYF. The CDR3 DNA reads TGTGCCAGCGGCAGACTAGCGATGGAAGAGACCCAGTACTTC.

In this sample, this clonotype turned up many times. DNA for the CDR3: TGTGCCAGCCGTAGCACAGATACGCAGTATTTT. This gives the protein CASRSTDTQYF. The chain uses TRBV28 and TRBJ2-3, with D unclear. This CDR3 spans 11 amino acids. The germline gives CDR1 MDHEN, CDR2 SYDVKM. Trimming left V 8 bases short and J 0 bases short, with 3 bases between.

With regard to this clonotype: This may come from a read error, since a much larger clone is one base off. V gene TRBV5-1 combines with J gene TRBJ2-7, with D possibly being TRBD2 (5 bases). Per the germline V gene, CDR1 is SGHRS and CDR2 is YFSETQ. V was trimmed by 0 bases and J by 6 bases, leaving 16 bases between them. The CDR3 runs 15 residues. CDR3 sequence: CASSLDTGFCVEQYF. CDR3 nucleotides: TGCGCCAGCAGCTTGGATACGGGATTCTGCGTCGAGCAGTACTTC.

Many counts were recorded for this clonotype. The CDR3 spells CASTLDGSAWEETQYF. DNA for the CDR3: TGTGCCAGCACCCTGGACGGGAGCGCTTGGGAAGAGACCCAGTACTTC. The chain employs TRBV5-4 and TRBJ2-5, with D possibly being TRBD2 (6 bases). CDR1 and CDR2 (germline): SGHNT, YYREEE (reference sequence). V was cut by 6 bases and J by 3 bases, with 21 bases left in between. The CDR3 extends over 16 amino acids.

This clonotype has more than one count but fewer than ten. The DNA for the CDR3 is TGTGCCATCAGGGCCGGGCAAGAGACCCAGTACTTC. Translation gives CAIRAGQETQYF. The chain couples TRBV10-3 to TRBJ2-5; D gene uncertain. There are 12 residues in the CDR3. The V gene's germline CDR1 is ENHRY and CDR2 SYGVKD. V lost 6 bases to trimming and J lost 2 bases, with 7 bases between them.

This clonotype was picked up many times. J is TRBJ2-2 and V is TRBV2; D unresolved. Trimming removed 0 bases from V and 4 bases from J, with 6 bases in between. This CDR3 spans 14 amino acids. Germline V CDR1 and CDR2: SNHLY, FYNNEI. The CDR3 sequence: CASSEAGFTGELFF. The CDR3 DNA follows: TGTGCCAGCAGTGAAGCAGGGTTCACCGGGGAGCTGTTTTTT.

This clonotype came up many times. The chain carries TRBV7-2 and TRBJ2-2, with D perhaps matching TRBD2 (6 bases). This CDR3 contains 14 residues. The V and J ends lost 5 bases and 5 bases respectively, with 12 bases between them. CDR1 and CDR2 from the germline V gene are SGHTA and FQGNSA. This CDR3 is CASSKWDSTGELFF. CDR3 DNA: TGTGCCAGCAGCAAGTGGGACTCGACCGGGGAGCTGTTTTTT.

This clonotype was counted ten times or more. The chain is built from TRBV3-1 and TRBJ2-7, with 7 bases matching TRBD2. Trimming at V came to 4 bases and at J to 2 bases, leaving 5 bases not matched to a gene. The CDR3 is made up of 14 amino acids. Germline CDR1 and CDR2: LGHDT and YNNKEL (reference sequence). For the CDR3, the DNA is TGTGCCAGCAGCCCCGCTAGCGGCCCCTACGAGCAGTACTTC. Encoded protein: CASSPASGPYEQYF.

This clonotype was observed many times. CDR3 DNA: TGTGCCAGCAGCCCGAGCGGGTCCTACAATGAGCAGTTCTTC. Protein sequence: CASSPSGSYNEQFF. J is TRBJ2-1 and V is TRBV7-2, with D tentatively TRBD2 (6 bases). The CDR3 runs to 14 residues. Per germline, CDR1 SGHTA and CDR2 FQGNSA. Trimming took 5 bases from V and 1 from J, leaving 9 bases between them. Together with reference TRBV7-2 and TRBJ2-1, the CDR3 gives the full variable domain: GAGVSQSPSNKVTEKGKDVELRCDPISGHTALYWYRQSLGQGLEFLIYFQGNSAPDKSGLPSDRFSAERTGGSVSTLTIQRTQQEDSAVYLCASSPSGSYNEQFFGPGTRLTVL.

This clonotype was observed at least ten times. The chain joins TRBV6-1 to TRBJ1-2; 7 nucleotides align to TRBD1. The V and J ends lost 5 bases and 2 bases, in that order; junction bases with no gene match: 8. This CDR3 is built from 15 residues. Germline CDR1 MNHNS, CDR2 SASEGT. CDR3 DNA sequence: TGTGCCAGCAGTCAGAACGTACAGGGGAACTATGGCTACACCTTC. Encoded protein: CASSQNVQGNYGYTF.

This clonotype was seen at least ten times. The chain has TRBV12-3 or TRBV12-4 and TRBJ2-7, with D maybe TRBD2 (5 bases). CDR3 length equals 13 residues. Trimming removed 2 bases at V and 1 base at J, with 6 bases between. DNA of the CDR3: TGTGCCAGCAGTTTACGGGAATCCTACGAGCAGTACTTC. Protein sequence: CASSLRESYEQYF.

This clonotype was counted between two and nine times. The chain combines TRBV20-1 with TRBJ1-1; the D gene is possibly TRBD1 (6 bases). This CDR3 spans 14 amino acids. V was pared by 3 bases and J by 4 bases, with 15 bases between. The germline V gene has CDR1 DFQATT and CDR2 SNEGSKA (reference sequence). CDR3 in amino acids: CSARVGGGGTEAFF. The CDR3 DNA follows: TGCAGTGCTAGGGTGGGAGGGGGTGGCACTGAAGCTTTCTTT.

CDR3 region: CASSQNSGANVLTF. The CDR3 region has the DNA TGCGCCAGCAGCCAAAACTCTGGGGCCAACGTCCTGACTTTC. The chain links TRBV5-1 to TRBJ2-6; D is uncertain. V was trimmed by 4 bases and J by 0 bases, leaving 5 bases between them. The length of the CDR3 is 14 residues. Germline-derived CDR1 and CDR2 are SGHRS and YFSETQ.

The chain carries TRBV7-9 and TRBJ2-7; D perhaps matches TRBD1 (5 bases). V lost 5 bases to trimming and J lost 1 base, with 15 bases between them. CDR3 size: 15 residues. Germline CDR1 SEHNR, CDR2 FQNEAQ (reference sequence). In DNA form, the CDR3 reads TGTGCCAGCAGCCTCCAGGGTTTTGGGTCCTACGAGCAGTACTTC. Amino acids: CASSLQGFGSYEQYF.

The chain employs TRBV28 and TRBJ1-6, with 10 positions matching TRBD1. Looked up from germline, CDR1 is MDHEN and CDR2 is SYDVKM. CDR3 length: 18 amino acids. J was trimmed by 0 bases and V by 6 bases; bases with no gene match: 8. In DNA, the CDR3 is TGTGCCAGCAGCCCCGGACAGGGGGGGAGCTCCTATAATTCACCCCTCCACTTT. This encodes CASSPGQGGSSYNSPLHF.